The present T cell receptor (delta chain) was sequenced within a study of gamma-delta chains in newborns, infants, children. Turning to the study itself: Innate gammadelta T cells reportedly expand polyclonally right after birth, driven by microbial exposure, per the title.

TCRdb re-called the reads using CATT. The sample lists about 8,500 delta-chain clones; 3% to 4% were seen once. By its share, this clone is medium-sized (0.01 to 0.1%). Other nucleotide sequences in the sample specify the same CDR3. V was trimmed by 0 bases and J by 0 bases, leaving 17 bases between them. This CDR3 comprises 20 residues. Per germline, CDR1 GEAIGNYY and CDR2 EKD. This sequence joins TRDV2 and TRDJ3, with D maybe TRDD3 (5 bases). Sequencing used blood. The clonotype was recovered from a child who was a newborn, infant or young child, either healthy, febrile or measles-vaccinated (not recorded which). Here the CDR3 DNA reads TGTGCCTGTGACACCGGTGGTGGGGCCCCCAGCTCCTGGGACACCCGACAGATGTTTTTC. Residues: CACDTGGGAPSSWDTRQMFF.